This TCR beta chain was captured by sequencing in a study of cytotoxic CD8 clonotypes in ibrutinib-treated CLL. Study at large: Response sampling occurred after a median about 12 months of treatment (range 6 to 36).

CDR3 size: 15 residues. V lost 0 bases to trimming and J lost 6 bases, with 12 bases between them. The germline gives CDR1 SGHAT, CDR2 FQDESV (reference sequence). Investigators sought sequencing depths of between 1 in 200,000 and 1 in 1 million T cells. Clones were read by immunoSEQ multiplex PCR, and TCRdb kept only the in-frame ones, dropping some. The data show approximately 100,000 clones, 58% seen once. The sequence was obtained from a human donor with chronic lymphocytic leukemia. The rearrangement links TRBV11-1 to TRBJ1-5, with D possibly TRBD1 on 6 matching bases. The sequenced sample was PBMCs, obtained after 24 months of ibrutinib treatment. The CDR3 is CASSLAGGRGQPQHF. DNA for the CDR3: TGTGCCAGCAGCTTAGCCGGGGGGCGGGGTCAGCCCCAGCATTTT.